The 15 T cell receptor beta chains below were found in one sample sequenced in a study of beta chain features in type 1 diabetes. These receptors are not linked to any known antigen. Broader study findings: Moderately but significantly shorter TCRB CDR3s were found in Type 1 diabetes patients in all four CD4+ subsets.

The study reverse transcribed the entire isolated RNA, so it sequenced expressed TCRB transcripts. TCRdb keeps only in-frame clones here, not all; method: immunoSEQ multiplex PCR. The table has around 250,000 clones, more than 13% seen once. The sequenced material came from naive CD4+ T cells from blood. The source of these receptors is a man aged 25-40 years with type 1 diabetes.

The J gene is TRBJ1-5, the V gene TRBV28; D is uncertain. Germline V gives CDR1 MDHEN, CDR2 SYDVKM. This CDR3 has 14 residues. V shed 4 bases and J shed 10 bases, with 17 bases lying between them. CDR3 residues: CASSWNGPLRPQHF. The CDR3 nucleotides read TGTGCCAGCAGTTGGAATGGGCCTTTGCGTCCCCAGCATTTT.

This chain joins TRBV11-2 and TRBJ1-2; 7 positions agree with TRBD1. CDR3 size: 15 residues. Trimming took 4 bases from V and 3 from J; bases not matched to a gene: 8. CDR1 SGHAT and CDR2 FQNNGV come from the germline V gene. CDR3 loop: CASSSRQGDYYGYTF. As DNA, the CDR3 is TGTGCCAGCAGCTCGAGACAGGGAGATTACTATGGCTACACCTTC.

V is TRBV19 and J is TRBJ2-1, with D hard to call. The CDR3 runs 13 residues. V lost 5 bases, J lost 6 bases, and 11 bases lay in between. The germline V gene has CDR1 LNHDA and CDR2 SQIVND (reference sequence). In DNA, the CDR3 is TGTGCCAGTAGTGTTAGCTTTTCCAATGAGCAGTTCTTC. Amino acid sequence: CASSVSFSNEQFF.

This clone has just a few counts. The chain combines TRBV2 with TRBJ1-1; no firm D call. CDR1 is SNHLY and CDR2 is FYNNEI in the germline V gene. This CDR3 spans 13 amino acids. Trimming pared 4 bases from V and 0 bases from J, leaving 6 bases between. The CDR3 sequence: CASSGHLNTEAFF. CDR3 nucleotides: TGTGCCAGCAGTGGACATTTGAACACTGAAGCTTTCTTT.

The table lists this clone with a few counts. The rearrangement uses TRBV2 and TRBJ2-1, with 10 positions matching TRBD2. The CDR3 is 15 amino acids. The J segment lost 7 bases and the V segment lost 1 base, leaving 4 bases of the junction unmatched. Looked up from germline, CDR1 is SNHLY and CDR2 is FYNNEI. CDR3 loop: CASSEGTSGQNEQFF. CDR3 coding DNA: TGTGCCAGCAGTGAAGGGACTAGCGGTCAGAATGAGCAGTTCTTC.

The chain uses TRBV28 and TRBJ2-7; 7 nucleotides match TRBD2. The CDR3 contains 14 residues. In germline, CDR1 is MDHEN, CDR2 SYDVKM. The V and J ends lost 6 bases and 0 bases, in that order; junction bases with no gene match: 5. CDR3 region: CASSPGTNSYEQYF. The DNA of the CDR3 is TGTGCCAGCAGCCCCGGGACTAACTCCTACGAGCAGTACTTC.

The rearrangement joins TRBV28 to TRBJ1-1, with D perhaps matching TRBD1 (6 bases). The CDR3 contains 13 residues. The germline V and J ends were trimmed by 6 bases and 3 bases, with 11 bases remaining between them. Per the germline V gene, CDR1 is MDHEN and CDR2 is SYDVKM. The DNA for the CDR3 is TGTGCCAGCAGGCCGGACAGCCACACTGAAGCTTTCTTT. Translating it yields CASRPDSHTEAFF.

To note about this clone: Other DNA variants within this sample encode the same CDR3. V gene TRBV7-9 combines with J gene TRBJ2-7; TRBD1 might be the D (6 bases). The germline gives CDR1 SEHNR, CDR2 FQNEAQ (reference sequence). This CDR3 region has 13 residues. Trimming cost V 0 bases and J 3 bases, with 6 bases left between them. The CDR3 DNA sequence: TGTGCCAGCAGCTTAGCACAGGGCTACGAGCAGTACTTC. This sequence encodes CASSLAQGYEQYF. The entire variable domain, with the rest obtained from reference TRBV7-9 and TRBJ2-7, is as follows: DTGVSQNPRHKITKRGQNVTFRCDPISEHNRLYWYRQTLGQGPEFLTYFQNEAQLEKSRLLSDRFSAERPKGSFSTLEIQRTEQGDSAMYLCASSLAQGYEQYFGPGTRLTVT.

J is TRBJ2-5 and V is TRBV5-1; 8 positions match TRBD1. CDR1 SGHRS and CDR2 YFSETQ come from the germline V gene. This CDR3 comprises 15 residues. Trimming cost V 0 bases and J 1 base; bases outside gene matches: 2. The CDR3 loop is CASSLGGTGQETQYF. The CDR3 DNA sequence: TGCGCCAGCAGCTTGGGAGGGACAGGCCAAGAGACCCAGTACTTC.

This chain links TRBV5-4 with TRBJ2-3; 10 nucleotides match TRBD1. Unmatched junction bases numbered 7, after V lost 4 bases and J lost 2 bases. There are 16 residues in the CDR3. Germline V gene lookup returns CDR1 SGHNT and CDR2 YYREEE (reference sequence). CDR3 region: CASSAGTGVVTDTQYF. The DNA of the CDR3 is TGTGCCAGCAGCGCCGGGACAGGGGTAGTCACAGATACGCAGTATTTT.

This clone showed up just a few times. A read error may produce the germline difference seen at one junction end. The chain joins TRBV7-7 to TRBJ2-5; D may be TRBD2 (6 bases). The length of the CDR3 is 14 residues. Germline values: CDR1 SSHAT, CDR2 FNYEAQ (reference sequence). DNA for the CDR3: TGTGCTAGCAGCACGGGACTTACTCAAGAGACCCAGTACTTC. Amino acid sequence: CASSTGLTQETQYF.

The CDR3 protein is CASRMRGQSTGELFF. In nucleotides, the CDR3 is TGTGCCAGCAGGATGAGGGGGCAAAGCACCGGGGAGCTGTTTTTT. The chain employs TRBV6-5 and TRBJ2-2, with 7 positions matching TRBD1. This CDR3 region has 15 residues. Germline lookup yields CDR1 MNHEY and CDR2 SVGAGI. The V gene end was trimmed by 6 bases and the J gene end by 4 bases; junction bases not matched to a gene: 8.

For the CDR3, the DNA is TGTGCCTGGAGTGGACTAGCGGGAGAGACCCAGTACTTC. Amino acids: CAWSGLAGETQYF. The chain couples TRBV30 to TRBJ2-5; TRBD2 matches at 10 bases. This CDR3 has 13 amino acids. Trimming cost V 1 base and J 4 bases; bases outside gene matches: 0. Looked up from germline, CDR1 is GTSNPN and CDR2 is SVGIG (reference sequence).

The chain is built from TRBV7-9 and TRBJ1-2; D ambiguous. The CDR3 is 13 residues long. Germline CDR1 is SEHNR and CDR2 is FQNEAQ (reference sequence). Between the trimmed V and J ends, which lost 2 bases and 2 bases, there was a span of 6 bases. CDR3 nucleotides: TGTGCCAGCAGCTTATTCGGGAACTATGGCTACACCTTC. This encodes CASSLFGNYGYTF.

The gene calls are TRBV5-4 and TRBJ2-7; 9 nucleotides line up with TRBD2. The CDR3 covers 17 residues. The V and J ends lost 0 bases and 2 bases, in that order; junction bases with no gene match: 9. Germline V gene lookup returns CDR1 SGHNT and CDR2 YYREEE (reference sequence). The CDR3 reads CASSLDLGLAGTYEQYF. Written as DNA, the CDR3 is TGTGCCAGCAGCTTGGACCTTGGGCTAGCGGGAACCTACGAGCAGTACTTC.